Listed here are 15 T cell receptor beta chains from one sample, sequenced in a study of blood T cell repertoires in COVID-19. Repertoires were generated with immunoSEQ multiplex PCR, while TCRdb's copy carries only in-frame clones and drops some. The sample has 150,000 to 200,000 clones, around 84% seen once; the top ten hold around 13%. The sample taken for sequencing was peripheral blood. These receptor sequences come from a woman in her 70s with COVID-19, enrolled during active disease.

This clone was counted a few times. The chain employs TRBV20-1 and TRBJ1-6, with TRBD1 matching 8 bases. This CDR3 has 16 amino acids. The trim removed 3 bases at V and 1 base at J, leaving 5 bases unmatched. Germline V CDR1 and CDR2: DFQATT, SNEGSKA (reference sequence). CDR3 protein: CSASRQGSSYNSPLHF. CDR3 nucleotides: TGCAGTGCTAGTAGACAGGGGAGTTCCTATAATTCACCCCTCCACTTT.

The rearrangement joins TRBV4-1 to TRBJ2-5, with 7 bases aligning to TRBD2. Germline V CDR1 and CDR2: MGHRA, YSYEKL. The CDR3 sequence is 15 residues long. The J segment lost 6 bases and the V segment lost 2 bases, leaving 9 bases of the junction unmatched. The CDR3 region is CASSQSNGGLKTQYF. The CDR3 coding sequence is TGCGCCAGCAGCCAAAGCAACGGGGGGTTGAAGACCCAGTACTTC.

This chain connects TRBV19 to TRBJ1-2; D remains ambiguous. Germline-derived CDR1 and CDR2 are LNHDA and SQIVND (reference sequence). Trimming removed 3 bases at V and 6 bases at J, with 11 bases between. This CDR3 region has 13 residues. The CDR3 nucleotides are TGTGCCAGTAGTATTGCCTCCCGGGATGGCTACACCTTC. The encoded protein is CASSIASRDGYTF.

In its sample, this clone was seen a few times. The junction departs from the called germline gene at one end, perhaps through a read error. The chain employs TRBV7-7 and TRBJ2-7; tentatively, D is TRBD1 (5 bases). This CDR3 region has 13 residues. Germline V gene sequence: CDR1 SSHAT, CDR2 FNYEAQ (reference sequence). This chain's CDR3 is CASSLDTKGEQYF. DNA of the CDR3: TGTGCTAGCAGCTTAGACACGAAGGGGGAGCAGTACTTC.

The chain employs TRBV5-1 and TRBJ1-5; 7 bases match TRBD1. Germline loops: CDR1 SGHRS, CDR2 YFSETQ. Trimming removed 3 bases from V and 3 bases from J; junction bases left unmatched: 3. This CDR3 has 14 residues. The DNA for the CDR3 is TGCGCCAGCAGCTACGGACAGGACAATCAGCCCCAGCATTTT. It codes for CASSYGQDNQPQHF.

The chain employs TRBV10-3 and TRBJ1-5, with a tentative D call TRBD1 (6 bases). The CDR3 spans 16 residues. V shed 11 bases and J shed 4 bases, with 24 bases lying between them. Per the germline V gene, CDR1 is ENHRY and CDR2 is SYGVKD. CDR3 region: CAPKSPGGSFNQPQHF. In nucleotides, the CDR3 is TGTGCCCCTAAATCCCCGGGGGGCAGCTTTAATCAGCCCCAGCATTTT.

J is TRBJ2-3 and V is TRBV18; 9 bases agree with TRBD1. The V gene's germline CDR1 is KGHSH and CDR2 LQKENI. V trimming: 3 bases; J trimming: 3 bases; junction bases outside the gene matches: 10. This CDR3 is built from 17 residues. The CDR3: CASSPKPGQGGTDTQYF. The DNA of the CDR3 is TGTGCCAGCTCACCTAAGCCGGGACAGGGAGGGACAGATACGCAGTATTTT.

J is TRBJ1-3 and V is TRBV11-2; 8 positions agree with TRBD1. The germline V gene encodes CDR1 SGHAT and CDR2 FQNNGV. The V segment lost 5 bases and the J segment 4 bases; nucleotides outside the gene matches: 10. The CDR3 spans 16 residues. The CDR3 DNA reads as TGTGCCAGCAGCCCCGGACAGGGAATATCCGGAAACACCATATATTTT. Its translation: CASSPGQGISGNTIYF.

There are a few counts of this clone. This chain connects TRBV19 to TRBJ2-2; 12 bases line up with TRBD1. Germline values: CDR1 LNHDA, CDR2 SQIVND (reference sequence). The CDR3 has 21 amino acids. J was trimmed by 0 bases and V by 7 bases; bases with no gene match: 18. The CDR3 region is CASTLRPRDRGRSANTGELFF. Here the CDR3 DNA reads TGTGCCAGTACCCTAAGGCCCCGGGACAGGGGGCGAAGCGCGAACACCGGGGAGCTGTTTTTT.

This clone was detected a few times. The genes are TRBV19 and TRBJ1-2, with TRBD1 matching 9 bases. The J segment lost 7 bases and the V segment lost 2 bases, leaving 2 bases of the junction unmatched. The CDR3 sequence is 13 residues long. Germline CDR1 is LNHDA and CDR2 is SQIVND (reference sequence). The CDR3 DNA is TGTGCCAGTAGTATACGGACAGGGGCTGGCTACACCTTC. Translated: CASSIRTGAGYTF.

CDR3 coding DNA: TGTGCCTGGAGGGCTAGCGGGTTCGGGGAGCTGTTTTTT. This encodes CAWRASGFGELFF. The chain employs TRBV30 and TRBJ2-2, with TRBD2 matching 8 bases. V was pared by 3 bases and J by 7 bases, with 4 bases of the junction left unmatched. The CDR3 is made up of 13 amino acids. Germline V lookup: CDR1 GTSNPN, CDR2 SVGIG (reference sequence).

This chain uses TRBV3-1 (or the pseudogene TRBV3-2) with TRBJ2-5; TRBD2 matches at 8 bases. The trim removed 0 bases at V and 3 bases at J, leaving 6 bases unmatched. Germline loops: CDR1 LGHDT, CDR2 YNNKEL (reference sequence). There are 16 residues in the CDR3. CDR3 in amino acids: CASSQEISGAKETQYF. CDR3 DNA: TGTGCCAGCAGCCAAGAGATTAGCGGGGCAAAAGAGACCCAGTACTTC.

The chain employs TRBV28 and TRBJ2-7; TRBD2 is a possible D gene (6 bases). CDR1 and CDR2 (germline): MDHEN, SYDVKM. The CDR3 contains 17 residues. Trimming pared 4 bases from V and 1 base from J, leaving 20 bases between. Here the CDR3 reads CASSSPSARAGSYEQYF. The CDR3 DNA sequence: TGTGCCAGCAGTTCCCCCTCTGCGAGGGCGGGGTCCTACGAGCAGTACTTC.

The J gene is TRBJ1-4, the V gene TRBV27; possible D gene TRBD1, 6 bases. The CDR3 is 11 residues long. CDR1 MNHEY and CDR2 SMNVEV come from the germline V gene (reference sequence). V lost 8 bases to trimming and J lost 10 bases, with 11 bases between them. CDR3 loop: CASGRGGKLFF. CDR3 nucleotide sequence: TGTGCCAGCGGGAGGGGGGGAAAACTGTTTTTT.

This clone was observed once. This chain joins TRBV9 and TRBJ1-1, with D possibly TRBD1 on 6 matching bases. The V end was cut by 5 bases, the J end by 3 bases, with 11 bases between. Per germline, CDR1 SGDLS and CDR2 YYNGEE. The CDR3 contains 13 residues. CDR3 coding DNA: TGTGCCAGCAGTTGGGACACCTACACTGAAGCTTTCTTT. Protein: CASSWDTYTEAFF.